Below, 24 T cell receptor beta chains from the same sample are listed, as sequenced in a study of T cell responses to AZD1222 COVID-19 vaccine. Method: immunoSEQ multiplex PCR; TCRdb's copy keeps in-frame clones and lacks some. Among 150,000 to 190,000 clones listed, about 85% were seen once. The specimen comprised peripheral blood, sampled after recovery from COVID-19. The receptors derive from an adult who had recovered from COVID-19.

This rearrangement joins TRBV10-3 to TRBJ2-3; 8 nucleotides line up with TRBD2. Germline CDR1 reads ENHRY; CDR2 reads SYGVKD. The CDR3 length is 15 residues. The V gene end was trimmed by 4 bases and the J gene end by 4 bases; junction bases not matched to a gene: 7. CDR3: CAISASGGEADTQYF. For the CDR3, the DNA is TGTGCCATCAGTGCGTCGGGGGGGGAGGCAGATACGCAGTATTTT.

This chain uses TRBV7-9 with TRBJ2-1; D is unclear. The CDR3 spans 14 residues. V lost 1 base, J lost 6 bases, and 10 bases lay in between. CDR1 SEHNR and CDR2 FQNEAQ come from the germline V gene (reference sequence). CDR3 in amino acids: CASSLVGLANEQFF. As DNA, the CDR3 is TGTGCCAGCAGCTTAGTCGGTTTAGCCAATGAGCAGTTCTTC. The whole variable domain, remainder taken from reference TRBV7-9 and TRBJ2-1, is DTGVSQNPRHKITKRGQNVTFRCDPISEHNRLYWYRQTLGQGPEFLTYFQNEAQLEKSRLLSDRFSAERPKGSFSTLEIQRTEQGDSAMYLCASSLVGLANEQFFGPGTRLTVL.

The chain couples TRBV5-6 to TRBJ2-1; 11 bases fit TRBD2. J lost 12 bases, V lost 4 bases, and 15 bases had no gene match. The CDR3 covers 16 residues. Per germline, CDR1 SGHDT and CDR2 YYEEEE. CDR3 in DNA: TGTGCCAGCAGCCCGCCGGGACTAGCGGCCCTTCAGCTGCAGTTCTTC. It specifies CASSPPGLAALQLQFF.

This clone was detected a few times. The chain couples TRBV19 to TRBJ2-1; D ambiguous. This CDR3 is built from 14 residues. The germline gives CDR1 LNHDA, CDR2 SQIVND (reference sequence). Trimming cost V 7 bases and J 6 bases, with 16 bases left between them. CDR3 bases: TGTGCCAGTACTGATCTGACTTCTCCCAATGAGCAGTTCTTC. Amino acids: CASTDLTSPNEQFF.

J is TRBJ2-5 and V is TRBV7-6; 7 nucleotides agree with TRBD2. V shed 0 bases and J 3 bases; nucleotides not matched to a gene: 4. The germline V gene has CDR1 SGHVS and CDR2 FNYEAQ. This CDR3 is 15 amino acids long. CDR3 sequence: CASSLARTSEETQYF. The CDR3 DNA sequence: TGTGCCAGCAGCTTAGCGCGAACTAGCGAAGAGACCCAGTACTTC.

The CDR3, as DNA: TGTGCCAGCTCACCACGCTCTAGCGCCACCTACGAGCAGTACTTC. Its protein product is CASSPRSSATYEQYF. The chain carries TRBV18 and TRBJ2-7; possible D gene TRBD2, 6 bases. Germline assignment: CDR1 KGHSH and CDR2 LQKENI. CDR3 length equals 15 residues. V was clipped by 1 base and J by 2 bases, with 12 bases between them. The variable domain in full, with the rest retrieved from reference TRBV18 and TRBJ2-7, is NAGVMQNPRHLVRRRGQEARLRCSPMKGHSHVYWYRQLPEEGLKFMVYLQKENIIDESGMPKERFSAEFPKEGPSILRIQQVVRGDSAAYFCASSPRSSATYEQYFGPGTRLTVT.

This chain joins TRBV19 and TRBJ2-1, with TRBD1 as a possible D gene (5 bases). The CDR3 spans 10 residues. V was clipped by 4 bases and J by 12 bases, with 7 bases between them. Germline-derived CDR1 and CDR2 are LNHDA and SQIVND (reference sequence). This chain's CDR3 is CASSSQGQFF. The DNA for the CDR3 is TGTGCCAGTAGTAGTCAGGGGCAGTTCTTC.

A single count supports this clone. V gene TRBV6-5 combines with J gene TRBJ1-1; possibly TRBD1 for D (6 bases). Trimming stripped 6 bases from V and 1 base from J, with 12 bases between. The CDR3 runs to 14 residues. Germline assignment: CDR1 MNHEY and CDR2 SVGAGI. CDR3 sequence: CASRRGVANTEAFF. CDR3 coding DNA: TGTGCCAGCAGAAGGGGGGTTGCGAACACTGAAGCTTTCTTT.

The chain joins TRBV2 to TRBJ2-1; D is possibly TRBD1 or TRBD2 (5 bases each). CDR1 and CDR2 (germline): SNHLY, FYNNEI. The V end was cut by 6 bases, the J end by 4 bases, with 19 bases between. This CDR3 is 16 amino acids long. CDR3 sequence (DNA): TGTGCCAGCAGGGGGACCCAACTCGCGTTATACAATGAGCAGTTCTTC. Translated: CASRGTQLALYNEQFF.

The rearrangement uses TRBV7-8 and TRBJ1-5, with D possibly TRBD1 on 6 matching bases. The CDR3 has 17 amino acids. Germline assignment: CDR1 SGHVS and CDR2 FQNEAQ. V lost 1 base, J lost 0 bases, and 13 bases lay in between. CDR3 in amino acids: CASSLGQGIYSNQPQHF. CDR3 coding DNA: TGTGCCAGCAGCTTAGGGCAGGGGATCTATAGCAATCAGCCCCAGCATTTT.

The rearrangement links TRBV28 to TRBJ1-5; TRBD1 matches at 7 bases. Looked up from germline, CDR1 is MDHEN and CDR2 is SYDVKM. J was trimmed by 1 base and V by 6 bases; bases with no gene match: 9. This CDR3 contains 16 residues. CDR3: CASRYTGTASNQPQHF. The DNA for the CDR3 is TGTGCCAGCAGGTACACTGGGACAGCCAGCAATCAGCCCCAGCATTTT.

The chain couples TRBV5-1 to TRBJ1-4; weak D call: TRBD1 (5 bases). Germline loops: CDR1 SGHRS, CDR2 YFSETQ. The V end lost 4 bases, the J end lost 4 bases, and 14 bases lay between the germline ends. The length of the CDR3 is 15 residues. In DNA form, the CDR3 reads TGCGCCAGCAGCGTACAGGCAATGAGTAATGAAAAACTGTTTTTT. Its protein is CASSVQAMSNEKLFF. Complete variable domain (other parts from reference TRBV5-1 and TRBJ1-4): KAGVTQTPRYLIKTRGQQVTLSCSPISGHRSVSWYQQTPGQGLQFLFEYFSETQRNKGNFPGRFSGRQFSNSRSEMNVSTLELGDSALYLCASSVQAMSNEKLFFGSGTQLSVL.

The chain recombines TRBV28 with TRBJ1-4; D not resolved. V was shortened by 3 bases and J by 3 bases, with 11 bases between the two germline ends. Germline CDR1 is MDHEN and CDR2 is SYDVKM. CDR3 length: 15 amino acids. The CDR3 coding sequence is TGTGCCAGCAGTTTGTGGGGAGCGGCTAATGAAAAACTGTTTTTT. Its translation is CASSLWGAANEKLFF.

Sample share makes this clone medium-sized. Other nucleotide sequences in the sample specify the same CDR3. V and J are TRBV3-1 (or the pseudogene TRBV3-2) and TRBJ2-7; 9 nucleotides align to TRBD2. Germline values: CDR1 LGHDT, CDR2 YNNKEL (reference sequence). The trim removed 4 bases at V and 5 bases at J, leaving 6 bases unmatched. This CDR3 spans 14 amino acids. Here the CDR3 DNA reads TGTGCCAGCAGCCCGGGACTAGCCGGCGACGAGCAGTACTTC. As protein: CASSPGLAGDEQYF.

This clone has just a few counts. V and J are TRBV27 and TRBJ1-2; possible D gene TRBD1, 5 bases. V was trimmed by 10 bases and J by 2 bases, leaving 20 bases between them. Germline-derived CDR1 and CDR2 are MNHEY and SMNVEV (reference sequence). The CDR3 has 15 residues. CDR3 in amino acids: CATTTGGAPNYGYTF. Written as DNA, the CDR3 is TGTGCCACCACGACCGGAGGGGCTCCCAACTATGGCTACACCTTC.

CDR3 residues: CASSLGGTGGEYGYTF. The CDR3 region has the DNA TGCGCCAGCAGCTTGGGTGGGACAGGGGGCGAGTATGGCTACACCTTC. The chain recombines TRBV5-1 with TRBJ1-2; 12 nucleotides match TRBD1. V shed 0 bases and J 5 bases; nucleotides not matched to a gene: 5. The CDR3 runs to 16 residues. Germline CDR1 is SGHRS and CDR2 is YFSETQ.

CDR3 residues: CASSLEGRAEKLFF. CDR3 bases: TGCGCCAGCAGCTTGGAGGGGAGGGCTGAAAAACTGTTTTTT. This chain joins TRBV5-1 and TRBJ1-4, with D possibly TRBD1 on 5 matching bases. Trimming took 0 bases from V and 7 from J, leaving 10 bases between them. Germline V CDR1 and CDR2: SGHRS, YFSETQ. This CDR3 has 14 amino acids.

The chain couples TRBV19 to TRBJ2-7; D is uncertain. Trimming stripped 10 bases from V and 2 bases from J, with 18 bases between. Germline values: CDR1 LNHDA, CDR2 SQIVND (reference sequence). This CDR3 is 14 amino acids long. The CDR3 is CATSSPDQTYEQYF. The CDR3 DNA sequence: TGTGCCACCTCCTCGCCAGACCAAACCTACGAGCAGTACTTC.

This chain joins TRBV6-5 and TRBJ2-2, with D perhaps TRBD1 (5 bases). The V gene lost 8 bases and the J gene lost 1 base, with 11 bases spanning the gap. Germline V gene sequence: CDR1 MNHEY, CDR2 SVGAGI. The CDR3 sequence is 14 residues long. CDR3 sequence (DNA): TGTGCCAGCCGATATCAGGGGAACACCGGGGAGCTGTTTTTT. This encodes CASRYQGNTGELFF.

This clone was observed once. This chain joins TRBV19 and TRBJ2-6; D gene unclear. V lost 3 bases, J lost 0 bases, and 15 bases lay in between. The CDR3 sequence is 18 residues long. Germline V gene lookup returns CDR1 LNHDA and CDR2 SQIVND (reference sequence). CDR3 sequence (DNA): TGTGCCAGTAGTATTAAGGCACAGCAATACTCTGGGGCCAACGTCCTGACTTTC. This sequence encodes CASSIKAQQYSGANVLTF. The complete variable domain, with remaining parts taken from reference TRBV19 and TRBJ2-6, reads DGGITQSPKYLFRKEGQNVTLSCEQNLNHDAMYWYRQDPGQGLRLIYYSQIVNDFQKGDIAEGYSVSREKKESFPLTVTSAQKNPTAFYLCASSIKAQQYSGANVLTFGAGSRLTVL.

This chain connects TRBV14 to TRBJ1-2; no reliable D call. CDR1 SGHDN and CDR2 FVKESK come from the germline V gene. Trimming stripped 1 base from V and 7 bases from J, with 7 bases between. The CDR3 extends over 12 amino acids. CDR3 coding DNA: TGTGCCAGCAGCCAAGGGTCGCTTGGCTACACCTTC. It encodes CASSQGSLGYTF.

The DNA for the CDR3 is TGTGCCAGCATTATATCCCGGGACGTAGTCTATGGCTACACCTTC. Translation: CASIISRDVVYGYTF. V is TRBV6-5 and J is TRBJ1-2; TRBD1 might be the D (5 bases). There are 15 residues in the CDR3. The ends were cut back, 7 bases at V and 4 bases at J, with 19 bases in the middle. Germline values: CDR1 MNHEY, CDR2 SVGAGI.

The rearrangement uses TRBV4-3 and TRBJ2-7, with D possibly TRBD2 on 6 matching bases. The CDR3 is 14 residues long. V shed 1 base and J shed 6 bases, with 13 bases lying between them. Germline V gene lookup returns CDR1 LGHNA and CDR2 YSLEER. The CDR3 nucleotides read TGCGCCAGCAGCCAAGGGACTACCACCGGCGAGCAGTACTTC. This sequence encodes CASSQGTTTGEQYF.

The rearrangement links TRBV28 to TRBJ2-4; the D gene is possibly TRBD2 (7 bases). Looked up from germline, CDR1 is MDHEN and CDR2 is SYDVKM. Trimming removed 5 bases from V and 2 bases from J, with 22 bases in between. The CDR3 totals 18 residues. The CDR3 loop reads CASSHALGGAVTKNIQYF. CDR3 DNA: TGTGCCAGCAGTCATGCGTTGGGGGGGGCGGTTACCAAAAACATTCAGTACTTC.